The 32 T cell receptor beta chains below were found in one sample sequenced in a study of T cell changes during pregnancy in multiple sclerosis. Repertoires were generated with immunoSEQ multiplex PCR, while TCRdb's copy carries only in-frame clones and drops some. The table has tens of thousands of clones, approximately 94% seen once. The input for sequencing was CD8+ T cells from peripheral blood mononuclear cells, taken in the third trimester of pregnancy. These receptors all stem from a female donor with multiple sclerosis, enrolled in a pregnancy study.

V is TRBV19 and J is TRBJ2-2; D may be TRBD2 (5 bases). Per germline, CDR1 LNHDA and CDR2 SQIVND (reference sequence). The CDR3 extends over 19 amino acids. The V gene lost 4 bases and the J gene lost 3 bases, with 24 bases spanning the gap. In DNA form, the CDR3 reads TGTGCCAGTAGTACCGCCCCCCAGAGAGGGATTTGGGACACCGGGGAGCTGTTTTTT. It is translated as CASSTAPQRGIWDTGELFF.

This chain joins TRBV30 and TRBJ2-7, with TRBD1 identical over 10 bases. The length of the CDR3 is 16 residues. J gave up 2 bases and V 3 bases, and 10 bases lay outside the gene matches. The germline gives CDR1 GTSNPN, CDR2 SVGIG (reference sequence). CDR3 bases: TGTGCCTGGAGCCGGATTCGCGGGACAGGGGCCTACGAGCAGTACTTC. Protein sequence: CAWSRIRGTGAYEQYF. Supplemented by reference TRBV30 and TRBJ2-7, the full variable domain reads SQTIHQWPATLVQPVGSPLSLECTVEGTSNPNLYWYRQAAGRGLQLLFYSVGIGQISSEVPQNLSASRPQDRQFILSSKKLLLSDSGFYLCAWSRIRGTGAYEQYFGPGTRLTVT.

The chain's CDR3 is CASSPTGAWGNTIYF. The CDR3 region has the DNA TGTGCCAGCAGCCCAACAGGGGCTTGGGGAAACACCATATATTTT. The chain links TRBV7-9 to TRBJ1-3, with TRBD1 matching over 7 bases. V dropped 5 bases and J dropped 4; count of bases not matched to a gene: 8. The CDR3 length is 15 residues. CDR1 and CDR2 (germline): SEHNR, FQNEAQ (reference sequence). Drawing the rest from reference TRBV7-9 and TRBJ1-3, the complete variable domain is DTGVSQNPRHKITKRGQNVTFRCDPISEHNRLYWYRQTLGQGPEFLTYFQNEAQLEKSRLLSDRFSAERPKGSFSTLEIQRTEQGDSAMYLCASSPTGAWGNTIYFGEGSWLTVV.

V and J are TRBV7-9 and TRBJ2-3; D uncertain. This CDR3 has 12 residues. From germline, CDR1 is SEHNR and CDR2 FQNEAQ (reference sequence). The germline V and J ends were trimmed by 1 base and 6 bases, with 5 bases remaining between them. In DNA form, the CDR3 reads TGTGCCAGCAGCTTAGGGGCTGATACGCAGTATTTT. Amino acids: CASSLGADTQYF.

The chain uses TRBV19 and TRBJ2-1; D may be TRBD2 (5 bases). Deletions cut 3 bases from V and 0 bases from J, with 9 bases between. The CDR3 covers 15 residues. Per the germline V gene, CDR1 is LNHDA and CDR2 is SQIVND (reference sequence). The CDR3 region is CASSIAADSYNEQFF. CDR3 bases: TGTGCCAGTAGTATCGCAGCGGACTCCTACAATGAGCAGTTCTTC.

The chain uses TRBV7-6 and TRBJ1-1; 12 bases agree with TRBD1. CDR1 and CDR2 from the germline V gene are SGHVS and FNYEAQ. Trimming removed 5 bases from V and 5 bases from J; junction bases left unmatched: 6. CDR3 size: 15 residues. The CDR3 here is CASSPGTGGGTEAFF. The DNA for the CDR3 is TGTGCCAGCAGCCCCGGGACAGGGGGCGGGACTGAAGCTTTCTTT.

This clone was found once. The chain couples TRBV4-2 to TRBJ2-5, with TRBD1 identical over 10 bases. Trimming took 0 bases from V and 5 from J; bases not matched to a gene: 9. This CDR3 comprises 17 residues. Germline CDR1 and CDR2: LGHNA and YNFKEQ. CDR3 sequence (DNA): TGTGCCAGCAGCCAAGATGCCCTGACAGGGGGCAAGGAGACCCAGTACTTC. Translated, it gives CASSQDALTGGKETQYF.

J is TRBJ2-1 and V is TRBV7-2, with 8 nucleotides matching TRBD2. Germline CDR1 SGHTA, CDR2 FQGNSA. After removal of 5 bases from V and 5 bases from J, the junction contained 14 bases not matched to a gene. The CDR3 is 17 amino acids. CDR3 in amino acids: CASSPSAGGHLHNEQFF. DNA of the CDR3: TGTGCCAGCAGCCCCTCTGCGGGAGGCCACCTACACAATGAGCAGTTCTTC.

The chain links TRBV15 to TRBJ1-1; 8 nucleotides align to TRBD1. The V and J ends lost 0 bases and 6 bases, in that order; junction bases with no gene match: 3. Germline lookup yields CDR1 LNHNV and CDR2 YYDKDF (reference sequence). The CDR3 is 14 amino acids. The CDR3 here is CATSREDRESEAFF. The DNA of the CDR3 is TGTGCCACCAGCAGAGAGGACAGGGAATCTGAAGCTTTCTTT.

V gene TRBV19 combines with J gene TRBJ2-1; the D is unclear. The CDR3 has 15 amino acids. Trimming took off 3 bases at V and 10 bases at J, with 19 bases between the two ends. Germline V gene lookup returns CDR1 LNHDA and CDR2 SQIVND (reference sequence). CDR3 sequence reads: CASSIRSTRISEQFF. The CDR3 DNA is TGTGCCAGTAGTATTAGGAGTACAAGGATTTCCGAGCAGTTCTTC. The whole variable domain, remainder taken from reference TRBV19 and TRBJ2-1, is DGGITQSPKYLFRKEGQNVTLSCEQNLNHDAMYWYRQDPGQGLRLIYYSQIVNDFQKGDIAEGYSVSREKKESFPLTVTSAQKNPTAFYLCASSIRSTRISEQFFGPGTRLTVL.

The chain combines TRBV2 with TRBJ1-2; 10 bases are a match to TRBD1. CDR1 is SNHLY and CDR2 is FYNNEI in the germline V gene. The CDR3 extends over 15 amino acids. J was trimmed by 7 bases and V by 4 bases; bases with no gene match: 9. The CDR3 spells CASSALGTGDTGYTF. The CDR3 bases are TGTGCCAGCAGTGCGCTTGGGACAGGGGATACTGGCTACACCTTC.

The V gene is TRBV13, the J gene TRBJ1-2; TRBD1 matches 7 bases. The CDR3 length is 15 residues. Germline values: CDR1 PRHDT, CDR2 FYEKMQ (reference sequence). V dropped 3 bases and J dropped 6; count of bases not matched to a gene: 10. The DNA of the CDR3 is TGTGCCAGCAGCTTCGGGAGACAGGGCTGGGATGGCTACACCTTC. Translation gives CASSFGRQGWDGYTF.

The J gene is TRBJ2-7, the V gene TRBV29-1; D is uncertain. Germline values: CDR1 SQVTM, CDR2 ANQGSEA. V was trimmed by 6 bases and J by 3 bases, leaving 12 bases between them. The CDR3 spans 12 residues. CDR3 sequence (DNA): TGCAGCGTGGAGCTAGATGACTACGAGCAGTACTTC. This encodes CSVELDDYEQYF.

This clone was seen a single time. V usage is TRBV27 and J usage is TRBJ1-2, with 10 bases matching TRBD1. With V trimmed by 4 bases and J by 8 bases, 4 bases remained unmatched. CDR3 length: 13 residues. Germline V CDR1 and CDR2: MNHEY, SMNVEV (reference sequence). The CDR3, as DNA: TGTGCCAGCAGTTGGGGACAGGGGAGAGGCTACACCTTC. Translated, it gives CASSWGQGRGYTF.

This chain links TRBV7-9 with TRBJ2-5; 13 nucleotides align to TRBD2. CDR1 is SEHNR and CDR2 is FQNEAQ in the germline V gene (reference sequence). With 4 bases clipped from V and 0 bases from J, the junction kept 2 bases outside the gene matches. The CDR3 totals 16 residues. CDR3 sequence reads: CASSSTSGGYQETQYF. CDR3 DNA sequence: TGTGCCAGCAGCTCGACTAGCGGGGGGTACCAAGAGACCCAGTACTTC.

The chain joins TRBV18 to TRBJ1-5; TRBD1 aligns across 9 bases. Germline-derived CDR1 and CDR2 are KGHSH and LQKENI. Trimming removed 2 bases from V and 7 bases from J; junction bases left unmatched: 9. The CDR3 is 16 amino acids. The CDR3 spells CASSPLTRDRDQPQHF. The CDR3 nucleotides read TGTGCCAGCTCACCATTGACCCGGGACAGGGACCAGCCCCAGCATTTT.

This clone was observed a handful of times. The V call is TRBV9, the J call TRBJ1-3; D is perhaps TRBD1 (5 bases). The CDR3 totals 15 residues. Germline V gives CDR1 SGDLS, CDR2 YYNGEE. Deletions cut 5 bases from V and 7 bases from J, with 19 bases between. The CDR3 sequence is CASSPGRSSWNTIYF. CDR3 sequence (DNA): TGTGCCAGCAGTCCAGGGAGGAGTAGTTGGAACACCATATATTTT. Complete variable domain (other parts from reference TRBV9 and TRBJ1-3): DSGVTQTPKHLITATGQRVTLRCSPRSGDLSVYWYQQSLDQGLQFLIQYYNGEERAKGNILERFSAQQFPDLHSELNLSSLELGDSALYFCASSPGRSSWNTIYFGEGSWLTVV.

The genes are TRBV14 and TRBJ2-7; TRBD2 matches at 7 bases. V was clipped by 1 base and J by 2 bases; unmatched bases: 5. Germline-derived CDR1 and CDR2 are SGHDN and FVKESK. This CDR3 region has 15 residues. For the CDR3, the DNA is TGTGCCAGCAGCCAAGGTACGGGGAGGGCCTACGAGCAGTACTTC. It specifies CASSQGTGRAYEQYF.

This chain uses TRBV6-5 with TRBJ1-1, with D unresolved. The CDR3 has 12 amino acids. CDR1 is MNHEY and CDR2 is SVGAGI in the germline V gene. V was clipped by 8 bases and J by 2 bases, with 9 bases between them. The CDR3 reads CASRGGNTEAFF. The CDR3 bases are TGTGCCAGCCGGGGTGGAAACACTGAAGCTTTCTTT.

The chain carries TRBV4-3 and TRBJ1-2; the D is unclear. The CDR3 spans 17 residues. The germline gives CDR1 LGHNA, CDR2 YSLEER. V lost 2 bases, J lost 3 bases, and 19 bases lay in between. The CDR3 is CASSQLSYPESDYGYTF. The DNA of the CDR3 is TGCGCCAGCAGCCAACTCTCCTACCCTGAATCGGACTATGGCTACACCTTC.

The CDR3 region has the DNA TGTGCCAGTAGTATGGTTCAGGGGGGCAATCAGCCCCAGCATTTT. This translates into CASSMVQGGNQPQHF. The rearrangement uses TRBV19 and TRBJ1-5, with 7 bases fitting TRBD1. The trim removed 3 bases at V and 2 bases at J, leaving 4 bases unmatched. This CDR3 is built from 15 residues. In germline, CDR1 is LNHDA, CDR2 SQIVND (reference sequence).

The rearrangement uses TRBV19 and TRBJ1-1; 11 bases line up with TRBD1. The junction had 7 bases not matched to a gene; V was cut back by 5 bases and J by 5 bases. CDR3 length equals 15 residues. Germline values: CDR1 LNHDA, CDR2 SQIVND (reference sequence). CDR3 sequence: CASSPRDRGSTEAFF. The CDR3 nucleotides are TGTGCCAGTAGTCCCCGGGACAGGGGGAGTACTGAAGCTTTCTTT.

This clone was observed once. The CDR3 DNA sequence: TGTGCCAGCAGCAAAGTGGTACGGCGATCGGGCAAAAACATTCAGTACTTC. This translates into CASSKVVRRSGKNIQYF. The genes are TRBV21-1 and TRBJ2-4; the D call TRBD2 from the table was never checked on the DNA. TRBV21-1 is given as a pseudogene. There are 17 residues in the CDR3.

The sample holds one count of this clone. The chain is built from TRBV5-1 and TRBJ2-7; 7 bases are a match to TRBD1. The J segment lost 4 bases and the V segment lost 2 bases, leaving 6 bases of the junction unmatched. The CDR3 loop spans 14 amino acids. The germline CDR1 and CDR2 sequences are SGHRS and YFSETQ. CDR3 protein: CASSFTGTAYEQYF. The DNA of the CDR3 is TGCGCCAGCAGCTTTACCGGGACAGCATACGAGCAGTACTTC.

The genes are TRBV27 and TRBJ2-7; D not resolved. The CDR3 has 12 residues. Trimming cost V 6 bases and J 3 bases, with 9 bases left between them. Germline V gene data show CDR1 as MNHEY and CDR2 as SMNVEV (reference sequence). The CDR3 is CASSPNSYEQYF. Here the CDR3 DNA reads TGTGCCAGCAGCCCTAACAGCTACGAGCAGTACTTC.

CDR3 region: CASSNWPPQGQGAHGYTF. In DNA form, the CDR3 reads TGTGCCAGCTCCAATTGGCCCCCCCAGGGACAGGGGGCGCATGGCTACACCTTC. The gene calls are TRBV27 and TRBJ1-2, with 12 bases lining up with TRBD1. Germline CDR1 and CDR2: MNHEY and SMNVEV (reference sequence). Germline trimming cut 8 bases from V and 6 bases from J; bases unmatched to any gene: 19. The CDR3 length is 18 residues.

The chain joins TRBV4-3 to TRBJ2-1, with TRBD2 matching over 10 bases. CDR3 length equals 15 residues. Per the germline V gene, CDR1 is LGHNA and CDR2 is YSLEER. The junction had 5 bases not matched to a gene; V was cut back by 1 base and J by 8 bases. CDR3 in amino acids: CASSQGLAGVDEQFF. The CDR3 DNA reads as TGCGCCAGCAGCCAAGGGCTAGCGGGAGTGGATGAGCAGTTCTTC.

This clone is labeled as medium-sized. V gene TRBV4-3 combines with J gene TRBJ2-6, with unresolved D. This CDR3 is built from 17 residues. Deletions cut 1 base from V and 0 bases from J, with 10 bases between. Germline V gene sequence: CDR1 LGHNA, CDR2 YSLEER. The CDR3: CASSQADTSSGANVLTF. As DNA, the CDR3 is TGCGCCAGCAGCCAAGCCGACACCAGCTCTGGGGCCAACGTCCTGACTTTC.

This clone appeared a single time. The chain carries TRBV2 and TRBJ2-1, with 7 bases lining up with TRBD1. CDR3 length: 14 amino acids. V lost 6 bases and J lost 4; bases outside the gene matches: 6. Looked up from germline, CDR1 is SNHLY and CDR2 is FYNNEI. The DNA of the CDR3 is TGTGCCAGCAGAGCAGAGACAGGGTACAATGAGCAGTTCTTC. It is translated as CASRAETGYNEQFF.

The chain joins TRBV2 to TRBJ1-2, with TRBD1 identical over 9 bases. The CDR3 loop spans 11 amino acids. After removal of 10 bases from V and 7 bases from J, the junction contained 4 bases not matched to a gene. The germline V gene encodes CDR1 SNHLY and CDR2 FYNNEI. The CDR3 loop is CATRTGVGYTF. DNA of the CDR3: TGTGCCACCCGGACAGGGGTTGGCTACACCTTC.

This clone has a single count. This CDR3 is CAWSLAGWNQPQHF. In DNA form, the CDR3 reads TGTGCCTGGAGTTTGGCAGGGTGGAATCAGCCCCAGCATTTT. The chain joins TRBV30 to TRBJ1-5; possibly TRBD1 for D (5 bases). Deletions cut 2 bases from V and 4 bases from J, with 12 bases between. Germline V gene data show CDR1 as GTSNPN and CDR2 as SVGIG (reference sequence). The CDR3 sequence is 14 residues long.

The V gene is TRBV27, the J gene TRBJ1-1, with D uncertain. V lost 5 bases, J lost 1 base, and 14 bases lay in between. The CDR3 contains 15 residues. CDR1 is MNHEY, CDR2 SMNVEV, per germline (reference sequence). The CDR3: CASSTPTESNTEAFF. DNA of the CDR3: TGTGCCAGCAGTACCCCTACCGAGTCGAACACTGAAGCTTTCTTT.